The 12 T cell receptor beta chains below were found in one sample sequenced in a study of blood T cell repertoires in COVID-19. The table came from immunoSEQ multiplex PCR; TCRdb's copy has only in-frame clones and leaves some out. This repertoire shows 150,000 to 200,000 clones, around nine tenths found once; its top ten account for 10%. The material sequenced was peripheral blood. The receptors were gathered from an older woman with COVID-19, enrolled during active disease.

This chain joins TRBV11-1 and TRBJ2-3, with 7 bases that match TRBD1. The CDR3 spans 15 residues. With 5 bases clipped from V and 4 bases from J, the junction kept 9 bases outside the gene matches. Germline CDR1 is SGHAT and CDR2 is FQDESV (reference sequence). Here the CDR3 reads CASSPTRQGSDTQYF. In nucleotides, the CDR3 is TGTGCCAGCAGCCCGACCCGACAGGGCTCAGATACGCAGTATTTT.

V is TRBV2 and J is TRBJ1-1, with 7 bases matching TRBD1. CDR3 length equals 14 residues. CDR1 is SNHLY and CDR2 is FYNNEI in the germline V gene. J was trimmed by 1 base and V by 6 bases; bases with no gene match: 5. CDR3 nucleotides: TGTGCCAGCAGGGCAAGACAGGGGAACACTGAAGCTTTCTTT. It encodes CASRARQGNTEAFF.

The chain combines TRBV18 with TRBJ2-6; 9 nucleotides align to TRBD1. This CDR3 is built from 19 residues. Germline CDR1 and CDR2: KGHSH and LQKENI. Germline trimming cut 2 bases from V and 1 base from J; bases unmatched to any gene: 9. The CDR3 DNA follows: TGTGCCAGCTCACCAACAGGGGGCTTTGTCCAATCTGGGGCCAACGTCCTGACTTTC. As protein: CASSPTGGFVQSGANVLTF.

CDR3 residues: CASSLGLEATNEKLFF. CDR3 in DNA: TGCGCCAGCAGCTTGGGACTAGAGGCAACTAATGAAAAACTGTTTTTT. The chain carries TRBV5-1 and TRBJ1-4; D gene uncertain. The V end was cut by 0 bases, the J end by 0 bases, with 9 bases between. Germline V lookup: CDR1 SGHRS, CDR2 YFSETQ. The CDR3 length is 16 residues.

This chain connects TRBV28 to TRBJ1-4; 9 bases fit TRBD1. V lost 8 bases and J lost 4; bases outside the gene matches: 8. Germline CDR1 reads MDHEN; CDR2 reads SYDVKM. The CDR3 runs 15 residues. The CDR3 loop reads CASHGTGNDNEKLFF. CDR3 sequence (DNA): TGTGCCAGCCATGGGACAGGGAATGATAATGAAAAACTGTTTTTT. Combining the CDR3 with reference TRBV28 and TRBJ1-4 gives the whole variable domain DVKVTQSSRYLVKRTGEKVFLECVQDMDHENMFWYRQDPGLGLRLIYFSYDVKMKEKGDIPEGYSVSREKKERFSLILESASTNQTSMYLCASHGTGNDNEKLFFGSGTQLSVL.

J is TRBJ1-1 and V is TRBV3-1 (or the pseudogene TRBV3-2), with D perhaps matching TRBD1 (6 bases). The CDR3 sequence is 13 residues long. CDR1 and CDR2 (germline): LGHDT, YNNKEL (reference sequence). Trimming pared 3 bases from V and 4 bases from J, leaving 9 bases between. In nucleotides, the CDR3 is TGTGCCAGCAGCCACAGACAGGTCACTGAAGCTTTCTTT. Translation gives CASSHRQVTEAFF.

V is TRBV7-6 and J is TRBJ2-2; 12 positions agree with TRBD2. The CDR3 contains 18 residues. The germline gives CDR1 SGHVS, CDR2 FNYEAQ. V shed 5 bases, J shed 0 bases, and the junction held 7 bases outside the gene matches. The CDR3 loop is CASSTRLAGAPNTGELFF. The CDR3 coding sequence is TGTGCCAGCAGCACCCGACTAGCGGGGGCCCCGAACACCGGGGAGCTGTTTTTT. The variable domain in full, completed from reference TRBV7-6 and TRBJ2-2, reads GAGVSQSPRYKVTKRGQDVALRCDPISGHVSLYWYRQALGQGPEFLTYFNYEAQQDKSGLPNDRFSAERPEGSISTLTIQRTEQRDSAMYRCASSTRLAGAPNTGELFFGEGSRLTVL.

The V call is TRBV18, the J call TRBJ1-1, with D maybe TRBD1 (6 bases). CDR3 length equals 14 residues. CDR1 and CDR2 from the germline V gene are KGHSH and LQKENI. The V end was cut by 3 bases, the J end by 2 bases, with 10 bases between. The CDR3 DNA is TGTGCCAGCTCACCGGGACACCCTAACACTGAAGCTTTCTTT. It specifies CASSPGHPNTEAFF.

The V call is TRBV2, the J call TRBJ1-1; D is possibly TRBD1 (5 bases). V was trimmed by 6 bases and J by 0 bases, leaving 8 bases between them. Germline assignment: CDR1 SNHLY and CDR2 FYNNEI. This CDR3 comprises 13 residues. DNA of the CDR3: TGTGCCAGCAGGCAGGGTTTGAACACTGAAGCTTTCTTT. Protein: CASRQGLNTEAFF. Drawing the rest from reference TRBV2 and TRBJ1-1, the complete variable domain is EPEVTQTPSHQVTQMGQEVILRCVPISNHLYFYWYRQILGQKVEFLVSFYNNEISEKSEIFDDQFSVERPDGSNFTLKIRSTKLEDSAMYFCASRQGLNTEAFFGQGTRLTVV.

This rearrangement joins TRBV29-1 to TRBJ2-7, with 8 bases aligning to TRBD1. The CDR3 loop spans 12 amino acids. V was clipped by 3 bases and J by 5 bases; unmatched bases: 3. Per the germline V gene, CDR1 is SQVTM and CDR2 is ANQGSEA. The CDR3, as DNA: TGCAGCGTTGACAGGGGGCTCAACGAGCAGTACTTC. Translating it yields CSVDRGLNEQYF.

This clone occurred a few times. This chain connects TRBV5-1 to TRBJ2-7; TRBD1 matches 8 bases. After removal of 1 base from V and 2 bases from J, the junction contained 5 bases not matched to a gene. This CDR3 spans 15 amino acids. From germline, CDR1 is SGHRS and CDR2 YFSETQ. The DNA of the CDR3 is TGCGCCAGCAGCTTGATTGGACAGGGACCCTACGAGCAGTACTTC. Amino acids: CASSLIGQGPYEQYF.

Written as DNA, the CDR3 is TGTGCCATCAGTACAGTTCCAACTAATGAAAAACTGTTTTTT. This sequence encodes CAISTVPTNEKLFF. V usage is TRBV10-3 and J usage is TRBJ1-4; D gene unclear. This CDR3 contains 14 residues. V lost 5 bases to trimming and J lost 0 bases, with 7 bases between them. Germline lookup yields CDR1 ENHRY and CDR2 SYGVKD.